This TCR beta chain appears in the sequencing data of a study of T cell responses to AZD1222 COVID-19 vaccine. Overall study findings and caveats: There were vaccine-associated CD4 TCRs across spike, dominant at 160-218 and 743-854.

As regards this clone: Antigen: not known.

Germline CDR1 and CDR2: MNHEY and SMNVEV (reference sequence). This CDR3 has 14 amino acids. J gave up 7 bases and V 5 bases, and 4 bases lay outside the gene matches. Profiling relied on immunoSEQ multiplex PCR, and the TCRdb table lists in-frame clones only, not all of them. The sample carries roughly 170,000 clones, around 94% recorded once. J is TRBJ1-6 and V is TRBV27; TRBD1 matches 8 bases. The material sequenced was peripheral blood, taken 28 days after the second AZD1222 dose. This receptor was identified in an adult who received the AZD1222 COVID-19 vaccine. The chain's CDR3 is CASSDRGANSPLHF. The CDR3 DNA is TGTGCCAGCAGTGACAGGGGTGCGAATTCACCCCTCCACTTT.